The clone carrying this T cell receptor beta chain has only one observation. Repertoires were generated with immunoSEQ multiplex PCR, while TCRdb's copy carries only in-frame clones and drops some. The sample records 45,000 to 50,000 clones, about 88% being singletons. This record comes from a study of OX40 agonist ivuxolimab in advanced cancers. Deletions cut 2 bases from V and 7 bases from J, with 12 bases between. This CDR3 has 14 residues. Germline loops: CDR1 MNHEY, CDR2 SVGAGI. Sequenced material: CD4+ or CD8+ T cells sorted from blood, taken in a trial of the OX40 agonist ivuxolimab. V is TRBV6-5 and J is TRBJ1-5; TRBD1 might be the D (5 bases). The clonotype was recovered from an adult with an advanced solid tumor such as melanoma, head and neck, liver or kidney cancer. The CDR3 DNA reads TGTGCCAGCAGTTACCGGGGGGACGGACAGCCCCAGCATTTT. Translation gives CASSYRGDGQPQHF.